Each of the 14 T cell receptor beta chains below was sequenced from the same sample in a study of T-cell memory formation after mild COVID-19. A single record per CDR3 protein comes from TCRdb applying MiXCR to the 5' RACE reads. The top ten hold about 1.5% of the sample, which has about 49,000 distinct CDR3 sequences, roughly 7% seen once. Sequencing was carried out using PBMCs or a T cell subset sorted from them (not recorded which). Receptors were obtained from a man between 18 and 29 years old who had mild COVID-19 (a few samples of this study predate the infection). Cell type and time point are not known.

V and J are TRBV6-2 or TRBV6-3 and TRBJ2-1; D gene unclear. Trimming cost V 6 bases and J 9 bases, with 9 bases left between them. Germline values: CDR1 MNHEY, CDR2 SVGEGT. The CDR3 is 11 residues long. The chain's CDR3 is CASRSWGEQFF. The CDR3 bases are TGTGCCAGCAGATCCTGGGGTGAGCAGTTCTTC.

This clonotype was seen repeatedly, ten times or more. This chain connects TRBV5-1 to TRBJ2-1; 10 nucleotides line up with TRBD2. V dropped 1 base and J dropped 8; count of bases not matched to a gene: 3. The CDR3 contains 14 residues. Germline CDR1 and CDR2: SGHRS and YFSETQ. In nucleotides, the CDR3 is TGCGCCAGCAGCTTGTCTAGCGGGGGCGATGAGCAGTTCTTC. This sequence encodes CASSLSSGGDEQFF.

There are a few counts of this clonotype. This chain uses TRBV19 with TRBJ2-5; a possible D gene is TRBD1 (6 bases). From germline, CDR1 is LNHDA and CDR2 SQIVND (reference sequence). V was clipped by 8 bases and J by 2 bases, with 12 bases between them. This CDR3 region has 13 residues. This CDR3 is CASGRGLQETQYF. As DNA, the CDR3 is TGTGCCAGTGGCAGGGGTTTACAAGAGACCCAGTACTTC.

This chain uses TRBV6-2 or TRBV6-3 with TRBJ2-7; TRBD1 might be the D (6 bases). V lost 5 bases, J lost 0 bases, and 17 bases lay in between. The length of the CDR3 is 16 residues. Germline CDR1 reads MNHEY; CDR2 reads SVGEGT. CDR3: CASSPRRGITSYEQYF. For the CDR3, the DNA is TGTGCCAGCAGTCCCCGCAGGGGTATCACCTCCTACGAGCAGTACTTC.

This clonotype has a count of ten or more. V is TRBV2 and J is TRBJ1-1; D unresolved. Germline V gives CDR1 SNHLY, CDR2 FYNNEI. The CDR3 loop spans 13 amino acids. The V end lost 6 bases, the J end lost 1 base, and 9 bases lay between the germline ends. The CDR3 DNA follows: TGTGCCAGCAGAGAAAACAGGAACACTGAAGCTTTCTTT. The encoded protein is CASRENRNTEAFF. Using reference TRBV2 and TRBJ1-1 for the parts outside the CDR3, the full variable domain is EPEVTQTPSHQVTQMGQEVILRCVPISNHLYFYWYRQILGQKVEFLVSFYNNEISEKSEIFDDQFSVERPDGSNFTLKIRSTKLEDSAMYFCASRENRNTEAFFGQGTRLTVV.

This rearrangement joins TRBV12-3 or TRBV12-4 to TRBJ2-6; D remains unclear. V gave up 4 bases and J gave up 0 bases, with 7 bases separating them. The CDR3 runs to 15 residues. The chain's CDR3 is CASSWGSSGANVLTF. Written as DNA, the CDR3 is TGTGCCAGCAGTTGGGGTAGCTCTGGGGCCAACGTCCTGACTTTC.

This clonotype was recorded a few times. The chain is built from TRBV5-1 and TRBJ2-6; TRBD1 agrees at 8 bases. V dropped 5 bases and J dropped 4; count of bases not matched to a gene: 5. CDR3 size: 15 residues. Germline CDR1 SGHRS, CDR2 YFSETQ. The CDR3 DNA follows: TGCGCCAGCAGTGCAGGGGGCTTCGGGGCCAACGTCCTGACTTTC. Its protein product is CASSAGGFGANVLTF. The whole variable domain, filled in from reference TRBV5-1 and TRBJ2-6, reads KAGVTQTPRYLIKTRGQQVTLSCSPISGHRSVSWYQQTPGQGLQFLFEYFSETQRNKGNFPGRFSGRQFSNSRSEMNVSTLELGDSALYLCASSAGGFGANVLTFGAGSRLTVL.

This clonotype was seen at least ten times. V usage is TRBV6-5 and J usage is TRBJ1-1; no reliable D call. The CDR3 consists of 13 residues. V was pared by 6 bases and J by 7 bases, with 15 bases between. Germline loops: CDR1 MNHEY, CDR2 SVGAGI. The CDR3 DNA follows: TGTGCCAGCAGAGATCCGGACGAAGATGAAGCTTTCTTT. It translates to CASRDPDEDEAFF.

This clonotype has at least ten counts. The CDR3 loop reads CATALAAGGNQPQHF. CDR3 coding DNA: TGTGCCACCGCCCTCGCCGCGGGAGGCAATCAGCCCCAGCATTTT. The chain couples TRBV12-3 or TRBV12-4 to TRBJ1-5; D remains ambiguous. Trimming took off 10 bases at V and 2 bases at J, with 18 bases between the two ends. The CDR3 is 15 residues long.

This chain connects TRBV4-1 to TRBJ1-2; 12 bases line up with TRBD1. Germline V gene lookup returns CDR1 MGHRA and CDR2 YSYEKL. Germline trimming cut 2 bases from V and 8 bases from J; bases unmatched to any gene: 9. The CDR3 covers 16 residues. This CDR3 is CASSQQGTGGQGGYTF. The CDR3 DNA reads TGCGCCAGCAGCCAACAAGGGACAGGGGGCCAAGGAGGCTACACCTTC.

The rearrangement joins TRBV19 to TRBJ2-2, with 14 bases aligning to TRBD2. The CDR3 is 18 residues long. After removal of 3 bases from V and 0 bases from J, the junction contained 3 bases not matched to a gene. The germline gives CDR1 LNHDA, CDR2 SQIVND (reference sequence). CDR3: CASSITGLAGANTGELFF. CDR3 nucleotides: TGTGCCAGTAGTATTACGGGACTAGCGGGGGCGAACACCGGGGAGCTGTTTTTT.

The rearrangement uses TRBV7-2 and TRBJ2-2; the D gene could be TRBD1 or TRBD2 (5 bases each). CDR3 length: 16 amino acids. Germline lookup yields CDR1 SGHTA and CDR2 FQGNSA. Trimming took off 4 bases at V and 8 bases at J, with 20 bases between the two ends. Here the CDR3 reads CASSSYTRGALGELFF. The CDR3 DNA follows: TGTGCCAGCAGCTCCTACACCCGAGGGGCGTTGGGGGAGCTGTTTTTT.

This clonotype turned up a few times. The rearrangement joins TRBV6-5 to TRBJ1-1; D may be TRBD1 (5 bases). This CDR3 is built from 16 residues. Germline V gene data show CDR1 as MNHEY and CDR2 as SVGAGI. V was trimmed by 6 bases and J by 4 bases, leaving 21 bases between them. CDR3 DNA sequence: TGTGCCAGCAGCTTCCGAGCCACAGGCGTAGGCACTGAAGCTTTCTTT. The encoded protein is CASSFRATGVGTEAFF.

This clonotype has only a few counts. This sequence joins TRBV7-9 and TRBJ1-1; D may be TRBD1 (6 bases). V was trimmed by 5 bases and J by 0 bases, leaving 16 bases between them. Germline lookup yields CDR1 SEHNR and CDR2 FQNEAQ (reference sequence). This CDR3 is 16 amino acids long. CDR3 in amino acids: CASSPLGGDMNTEAFF. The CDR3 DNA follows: TGTGCCAGCAGCCCTTTGGGGGGGGACATGAACACTGAAGCTTTCTTT.